The 22 T cell receptor beta chains in this list originate from one sample, sequenced in a study of response to subunit inactivated influenza vaccine. TCRdb itself ran the RT-PCR reads through MiXCR, one entry per CDR3 protein. The data hold about 580,000 distinct CDR3 sequences, with roughly 15% observed a single time. The sample was PBMCs from blood, taken roughly 13 days after vaccination. Receptors originate from a man in his fifties or sixties who received an inactivated influenza vaccine.

This chain connects TRBV18 to TRBJ2-7; no clear D. The V end lost 6 bases, the J end lost 2 bases, and 8 bases lay between the germline ends. The CDR3 is 12 residues long. Germline V lookup: CDR1 KGHSH, CDR2 LQKENI. CDR3 in amino acids: CASSPVTYEQYF. The CDR3, as DNA: TGTGCCAGCTCCCCAGTGACCTACGAGCAGTACTTC.

J is TRBJ2-5 and V is TRBV5-6; D is possibly TRBD1 (6 bases). The germline gives CDR1 SGHDT, CDR2 YYEEEE. V was trimmed by 4 bases and J by 3 bases, leaving 13 bases between them. The CDR3 loop spans 14 amino acids. The CDR3 loop reads CASSIWTEEETQYF. CDR3 bases: TGTGCCAGCAGCATCTGGACAGAAGAAGAGACCCAGTACTTC.

This clonotype was counted only a few times. The rearrangement links TRBV5-1 to TRBJ1-1, with D tentatively TRBD1 (5 bases). The V gene lost 6 bases and the J gene lost 2 bases, with 14 bases spanning the gap. Germline assignment: CDR1 SGHRS and CDR2 YFSETQ. CDR3 length: 14 residues. The CDR3 protein is CASTYSGVNTEAFF. For the CDR3, the DNA is TGCGCCAGCACATACTCGGGGGTAAACACTGAAGCTTTCTTT. Filled out from reference TRBV5-1 and TRBJ1-1, the complete variable domain reads KAGVTQTPRYLIKTRGQQVTLSCSPISGHRSVSWYQQTPGQGLQFLFEYFSETQRNKGNFPGRFSGRQFSNSRSEMNVSTLELGDSALYLCASTYSGVNTEAFFGQGTRLTVV.

The sample holds many counts of this clonotype. The chain is built from TRBV28 and TRBJ2-1; D might be TRBD2 (7 bases). V dropped 4 bases and J dropped 0 bases, with 10 bases sitting between them. Germline V lookup: CDR1 MDHEN, CDR2 SYDVKM. The CDR3 length is 15 residues. The CDR3 DNA sequence: TGTGCCAGCAGTTCCGGGGGGCTCTCCTACAATGAGCAGTTCTTC. This encodes CASSSGGLSYNEQFF.

The rearrangement links TRBV12-3 or TRBV12-4 to TRBJ2-4; TRBD1 matches at 7 bases. This CDR3 contains 15 residues. J lost 2 bases, V lost 6 bases, and 7 bases had no gene match. The CDR3 sequence is CASSLDRAPKNIQYF. The CDR3 coding sequence is TGTGCCAGCAGCCTTGACAGGGCGCCCAAAAACATTCAGTACTTC.

This clonotype has only a few counts. The chain's CDR3 is CASSQDPPGGNSPLHF. In DNA form, the CDR3 reads TGCGCCAGCAGCCAAGACCCACCCGGTGGGAATTCACCCCTCCACTTT. The chain combines TRBV4-3 with TRBJ1-6; D unclear. The V gene lost 0 bases and the J gene lost 7 bases, with 13 bases spanning the gap. The CDR3 runs 16 residues. CDR1 and CDR2 (germline): LGHNA, YSLEER.

The chain uses TRBV19 and TRBJ1-1; D unresolved. Germline loops: CDR1 LNHDA, CDR2 SQIVND (reference sequence). Trimming took off 10 bases at V and 8 bases at J, with 5 bases between the two ends. The CDR3 covers 8 residues. The CDR3 region has the DNA TGTGCCACCAAGGAAGCTTTCTTT. The encoded protein is CATKEAFF.

This clonotype has only a few counts. The J gene is TRBJ2-7, the V gene TRBV5-1; maybe TRBD2 (5 bases). V dropped 0 bases and J dropped 2 bases, with 9 bases sitting between them. Germline V gene data show CDR1 as SGHRS and CDR2 as YFSETQ. The CDR3 sequence is 14 residues long. In nucleotides, the CDR3 is TGCGCCAGCAGCTTGGAAGGGAGACCCTACGAGCAGTACTTC. It translates to CASSLEGRPYEQYF.

This clonotype was observed a handful of times. V usage is TRBV28 and J usage is TRBJ2-7; 8 nucleotides align to TRBD2. The CDR3 contains 16 residues. Germline V gives CDR1 MDHEN, CDR2 SYDVKM. V lost 5 bases and J lost 9; bases outside the gene matches: 18. This chain's CDR3 is CASSPLSGGLRSGQYF. CDR3 nucleotide sequence: TGTGCCAGCAGTCCTTTGAGCGGGGGCCTCCGCTCGGGGCAGTACTTC.

The chain carries TRBV29-1 and TRBJ2-3, with D perhaps TRBD2 (5 bases). The CDR3 totals 14 residues. Between the trimmed V and J ends, which lost 4 bases and 0 bases, there was a span of 11 bases. Germline V gene lookup returns CDR1 SQVTM and CDR2 ANQGSEA. In DNA form, the CDR3 reads TGCAGCGTTGCCGGGGTCACTAGCACAGATACGCAGTATTTT. This sequence encodes CSVAGVTSTDTQYF.

This clonotype was seen many times. The V gene is TRBV27, the J gene TRBJ2-5; maybe TRBD2 (6 bases). The CDR3 totals 13 residues. The V gene lost 4 bases and the J gene lost 5 bases, with 11 bases spanning the gap. Germline CDR1 reads MNHEY; CDR2 reads SMNVEV (reference sequence). The CDR3 DNA reads TGTGCCAGCAGTTGGGGGGAGCAGGAGACCCAGTACTTC. This translates into CASSWGEQETQYF.

This clonotype was detected only a few times. The chain carries TRBV3-1 and TRBJ2-7; 10 nucleotides line up with TRBD1. The CDR3 length is 17 residues. Germline CDR1 LGHDT, CDR2 YNNKEL (reference sequence). The V segment lost 4 bases and the J segment 5 bases; nucleotides outside the gene matches: 14. Here the CDR3 reads CASSPLPAAGTGDEQYF. In nucleotides, the CDR3 is TGTGCCAGCAGCCCTCTTCCCGCCGCCGGGACAGGGGACGAGCAGTACTTC.

A few counts support this clonotype. Written as DNA, the CDR3 is TGTGCCAGCAGCGCAGAATCAGGGTCCAATCAGCCCCAGCATTTT. Translated, it gives CASSAESGSNQPQHF. The rearrangement joins TRBV7-9 to TRBJ1-5; weak D call: TRBD1 (5 bases). The length of the CDR3 is 15 residues. CDR1 is SEHNR, CDR2 FQNEAQ, per germline (reference sequence). Deletions cut 5 bases from V and 3 bases from J, with 14 bases between.

V is TRBV10-3 and J is TRBJ2-7, with TRBD2 identical over 12 bases. The V and J ends lost 4 bases and 1 base, in that order; junction bases with no gene match: 2. This CDR3 comprises 15 residues. Germline CDR1 ENHRY, CDR2 SYGVKD. CDR3 sequence reads: CAISGTSGRSYEQYF. CDR3 bases: TGTGCCATCAGTGGTACTAGCGGGAGGTCCTACGAGCAGTACTTC.

The DNA of the CDR3 is TGTGCCAGCAGTGGGACAATTCTCTATGGCTACACCTTC. It codes for CASSGTILYGYTF. This rearrangement joins TRBV6-2 or TRBV6-3 to TRBJ1-2, with a weak D call TRBD1 (6 bases). V was shortened by 5 bases and J by 4 bases, with 11 bases between the two germline ends. Germline CDR1 is MNHEY and CDR2 is SVGEGT. The CDR3 spans 13 residues.

This clonotype was counted only a few times. V gene TRBV7-2 combines with J gene TRBJ2-2, with D tentatively TRBD1 (5 bases). Germline CDR1 is SGHTA and CDR2 is FQGNSA. CDR3 size: 16 residues. With 5 bases removed from V and 1 base from J, the gap between germline ends came to 14 bases. This CDR3 is CASSPRTTGNTGELFF. The CDR3 coding sequence is TGTGCCAGCAGCCCCCGAACTACAGGGAACACCGGGGAGCTGTTTTTT.

This clonotype was seen only once. The chain links TRBV28 to TRBJ1-5, with TRBD1 identical over 12 bases. V was pared by 3 bases and J by 4 bases, with 10 bases of the junction left unmatched. CDR3 length: 18 amino acids. The germline V gene encodes CDR1 MDHEN and CDR2 SYDVKM. Here the CDR3 DNA reads TGTGCCAGCAGTTTTCCCCTGGGACAGGGGGCGGGAAATCAGCCCCAGCATTTT. It is translated as CASSFPLGQGAGNQPQHF.

This clonotype has more than one count but fewer than ten. The V gene is TRBV6-5, the J gene TRBJ2-7; the D is unclear. Germline V gene sequence: CDR1 MNHEY, CDR2 SVGAGI. Trimming cost V 2 bases and J 3 bases, with 14 bases left between them. There are 15 residues in the CDR3. The CDR3 bases are TGTGCCAGCAGTTACCCTCAGGACGGATACTACGAGCAGTACTTC. Its protein product is CASSYPQDGYYEQYF.

V is TRBV10-3 and J is TRBJ1-1; D is unresolved. The CDR3 spans 12 residues. Germline assignment: CDR1 ENHRY and CDR2 SYGVKD. The CDR3 here is CAANRGNTEAFF. CDR3 nucleotides: TGTGCGGCCAATAGAGGGAACACTGAAGCTTTCTTT.

This clonotype appeared a few times. The V and J genes are TRBV15 and TRBJ2-2, with unresolved D. The germline gives CDR1 LNHNV, CDR2 YYDKDF (reference sequence). V was shortened by 3 bases and J by 1 base, with 6 bases between the two germline ends. The CDR3 loop spans 14 amino acids. The CDR3 sequence: CATSSGQNTGELFF. CDR3 coding DNA: TGTGCCACCAGCAGTGGGCAGAACACCGGGGAGCTGTTTTTT.

On this clonotype itself: An end of the junction differs from the germline gene, which may be a read error. The chain couples TRBV14 to TRBJ1-6; 7 nucleotides align to TRBD1. CDR3 length equals 15 residues. CDR1 is SGHDN, CDR2 FVKESK, per germline. CDR3 DNA sequence: TGTGCCAGCAGCCCACACGACAGGGCATATTCCCCCCTCCACTTT. Encoded protein: CASSPHDRAYSPLHF.

The chain uses TRBV20-1 and TRBJ2-5, with 10 positions matching TRBD2. CDR1 and CDR2 from the germline V gene are DFQATT and SNEGSKA (reference sequence). The CDR3 sequence is 14 residues long. J gave up 5 bases and V 3 bases, and 6 bases lay outside the gene matches. The CDR3 loop reads CSARKAGGPETQYF. CDR3 DNA sequence: TGCAGTGCTAGGAAAGCGGGGGGGCCGGAGACCCAGTACTTC.